Only one count was recorded for the clone carrying this TCR beta chain. The data stem from a study of cytomegalovirus exposure and HLA in healthy donors. The study ran its PCR with 60 Vbeta and 13 Jbeta primers. Clones were read by immunoSEQ multiplex PCR, and TCRdb kept only the in-frame ones, dropping some. The data hold about 220,000 clones, with more than 60% observed a single time. Per the germline V gene, CDR1 is LNHDA and CDR2 is SQIVND (reference sequence). CDR3 length: 14 residues. The sequenced sample was PBMCs. The genes are TRBV19 and TRBJ2-5; 12 bases are shared with TRBD2. TRBJ2-7 matches the DNA end more closely, so the J call is doubtful. The receptor comes from a woman aged 25 to 39 in good health and CMV-seronegative. The CDR3 loop reads CASRTSGSSYEQYF. CDR3 DNA: TGTGCCAGTAGGACTAGCGGGAGCTCCTACGAGCAGTACTTC.